Described below is a single TCR beta chain sequence and its context. What it binds is not known. The data derive from a study of prognosis after radiotherapy for stage I lung cancer. Genomic DNA provided the template from which TCR beta CDR3 was amplified by two-round multiplex PCR. For every TRBV and TRBJ gene, a specific primer was used in first-round PCR. TCRdb itself ran the multiplex PCR reads through MiXCR, one entry per CDR3 protein. The table records 30,000 or so distinct CDR3 sequences, less than 40% of them present only once. Study-wide findings and caveats: Some patients went on to develop distant metastases. Their Shannon entropy after stereotactic body radiation therapy was lower, and its change from baseline was also lower.

The CDR3 is 17 residues long. V shed 3 bases and J shed 0 bases, with 16 bases lying between them. The germline V gene encodes CDR1 SGDLS and CDR2 YYNGEE. The V and J genes are TRBV9 and TRBJ2-1; D call uncertain. Source: PBMCs, taken before or after stereotactic body radiation therapy (not recorded which). This receptor was obtained from a donor at least 50 years old with non-small cell lung cancer. The CDR3 coding sequence is TGTGCCAGCAGCGCCGATCCGGTACAGATCTCCTACAATGAGCAGTTCTTC. This gives the protein CASSADPVQISYNEQFF.